A selection of T cell receptor beta chains follows, all from one sample in a study of blood T cell repertoires in COVID-19. This table comes from immunoSEQ multiplex PCR, and its TCRdb copy is limited to in-frame clones, with some not included. This sample has about 220,000 clones; about four fifths occur once, and the top ten carry 1.3%. What was sequenced was PBMCs or T cells enriched from blood (not recorded which). The source is a middle-aged woman with acute COVID-19. Both conserved end residues are part of each CDR3. D genes are given only for firm matches. Not every row has a clone size; where given, it reads once, few, many or a size class.

v_gene: TRBV25-1
j_gene: TRBJ2-5
d_gene: NA
abundance: NA
CDR3nt: TGTGCCAGCAGTGAATTGCGGGACCAAGAGACCCAGTACTTC
CDR3aa: CASSELRDQETQYF

v_gene: TRBV9
j_gene: TRBJ2-7
d_gene: TRBD2
abundance: NA
CDR3nt: TGTGCCAGCAGCCCCAGACTAGCGGGGGGGTACGAGCAGTACTTC
CDR3aa: CASSPRLAGGYEQYF

v_gene: TRBV19
j_gene: TRBJ2-7
d_gene: NA
abundance: NA
CDR3nt: TGTGCCAGTAGTAATTCCCCCCTTAACCCAGGGGACGAGCAGTACTTC
CDR3aa: CASSNSPLNPGDEQYF

v_gene: TRBV5-6
j_gene: TRBJ2-7
d_gene: TRBD1
abundance: NA
CDR3nt: TGTGCCAGCAGCTTGGGCTCGGACAGGGGACGCCGCGAGCAGTACTTC
CDR3aa: CASSLGSDRGRREQYF

v_gene: TRBV10-3
j_gene: TRBJ1-2
d_gene: NA
abundance: NA
CDR3nt: TGTGCCATCAGTGATAGAGGGTATGGAGGCTACACCTTC
CDR3aa: CAISDRGYGGYTF

v_gene: TRBV3-1/TRBV3-2
j_gene: TRBJ2-7
d_gene: TRBD1
abundance: NA
CDR3nt: TGTGCCAGCAGCCGGGACAGGGGAAGATTGAGGGAGCAGTACTTC
CDR3aa: CASSRDRGRLREQYF

v_gene: TRBV18
j_gene: TRBJ1-6
d_gene: NA
abundance: NA
CDR3nt: TGTGCCAGCTCACCAACCCCGGGGTCGGTAATGCATTCACCCCTCCACTTT
CDR3aa: CASSPTPGSVMHSPLHF

v_gene: TRBV9
j_gene: TRBJ1-2
d_gene: NA
abundance: once
CDR3nt: TGTGCCAGCAGCGTAGGCAGGGACTTTCTCACCTTC
CDR3aa: CASSVGRDFLTF

v_gene: TRBV6-5
j_gene: TRBJ2-7
d_gene: TRBD1
abundance: NA
CDR3nt: TGTGCCAGCAGTTCCCCCGGGACAGGGTACGAGCAGTACTTC
CDR3aa: CASSSPGTGYEQYF

v_gene: TRBV19
j_gene: TRBJ1-5
d_gene: NA
abundance: NA
CDR3nt: TGTGCCATCTCGGCATCCGACATGTCGCCCCAGCATTTT
CDR3aa: CAISASDMSPQHF

v_gene: TRBV18
j_gene: TRBJ2-5
d_gene: NA
abundance: NA
CDR3nt: TGTGCCAGCTCACCCTTCCGAGGGAAAGAGACCCAGTACTTC
CDR3aa: CASSPFRGKETQYF

v_gene: TRBV7-2
j_gene: TRBJ2-1
d_gene: TRBD2
abundance: NA
CDR3nt: TGTGCCAGCAGCAACCGTCTAGCGGGAGGGCCCGGTGAGCAGTTCTTC
CDR3aa: CASSNRLAGGPGEQFF

v_gene: TRBV2
j_gene: TRBJ1-4
d_gene: NA
abundance: NA
CDR3nt: TGTGCCAGCGAGTCAGGGGTGAGACTGTTTTTT
CDR3aa: CASESGVRLFF

v_gene: TRBV14
j_gene: TRBJ2-3
d_gene: NA
abundance: NA
CDR3nt: TGTGCCAGCAGCCAAGTTAGGGGAGATACGCAGTATTTT
CDR3aa: CASSQVRGDTQYF

v_gene: TRBV29-1
j_gene: TRBJ2-2
d_gene: NA
abundance: NA
CDR3nt: TGCAGCGCAGACGCTCAGGGTCGGGCCGGGGAGCTGTTTTTT
CDR3aa: CSADAQGRAGELFF

v_gene: TRBV7-2
j_gene: TRBJ2-7
d_gene: TRBD2
abundance: NA
CDR3nt: TGTGCCAGCAGCTTAGTTGGGACTAGTGGCGAGCAGTACTTC
CDR3aa: CASSLVGTSGEQYF

v_gene: TRBV6-5
j_gene: TRBJ1-4
d_gene: NA
abundance: NA
CDR3nt: TGTGTCAGCAGTTCCGGGACAACGAATGAAAAACTGTTTTTT
CDR3aa: CVSSSGTTNEKLFF

v_gene: TRBV15
j_gene: TRBJ1-5
d_gene: NA
abundance: NA
CDR3nt: TGTGCCACCAGCAGAGATGGGCAGTCAGGCGCGCCCCAGCATTTT
CDR3aa: CATSRDGQSGAPQHF

v_gene: TRBV19
j_gene: TRBJ1-1
d_gene: TRBD1
abundance: NA
CDR3nt: TGTGCCACTGGAACAGGGGGATACACTGAAGCTTTCTTT
CDR3aa: CATGTGGYTEAFF

v_gene: TRBV29-1
j_gene: TRBJ2-1
d_gene: TRBD2
abundance: once
CDR3nt: TGCAGCGTTGAAGATGAGCGAGGGGCGGGAGATGGCAATGAGCAGTTCTTC
CDR3aa: CSVEDERGAGDGNEQFF

v_gene: TRBV5-1
j_gene: TRBJ1-3
d_gene: NA
abundance: once
CDR3nt: TGCGCCAGCAGCTTAGATTGGGCTGCTGGAAACACCATATATTTT
CDR3aa: CASSLDWAAGNTIYF

v_gene: TRBV27
j_gene: TRBJ1-6
d_gene: TRBD1
abundance: NA
CDR3nt: TGTGCCAGCAGTTGGCGAGGCCGGACAGGGGAGAGTAGCTCCTATAATTCACCCCTCCACTTT
CDR3aa: CASSWRGRTGESSSYNSPLHF

v_gene: TRBV28
j_gene: TRBJ2-6
d_gene: NA
abundance: NA
CDR3nt: TGTGCCAGCAGTTTAGGGGCTTTTGGACGGAACTCTGGGGCCAACGTCCTGACTTTC
CDR3aa: CASSLGAFGRNSGANVLTF

v_gene: TRBV10-3
j_gene: TRBJ1-5
d_gene: NA
abundance: NA
CDR3nt: TGTGCCATCAGCCTGAACAGGGATAGCAATCAGCCCCAGCATTTT
CDR3aa: CAISLNRDSNQPQHF

v_gene: TRBV29-1
j_gene: TRBJ1-2
d_gene: NA
abundance: NA
CDR3nt: TGCAGCGTTGGTGGAGCAGCCTATATGGGCTACACCTTC
CDR3aa: CSVGGAAYMGYTF

v_gene: TRBV11-3
j_gene: TRBJ1-5
d_gene: NA
abundance: NA
CDR3nt: TGTGCCAGCAGCTTAGACTTACAGGGAATTAGCAATCAGCCCCAGCATTTT
CDR3aa: CASSLDLQGISNQPQHF

v_gene: TRBV11-2
j_gene: TRBJ2-7
d_gene: NA
abundance: few
CDR3nt: TGTGCCAGCAGCTTAAACTTCGTCTACGAGCAGTACTTC
CDR3aa: CASSLNFVYEQYF

v_gene: TRBV5-1
j_gene: TRBJ1-2
d_gene: TRBD1
abundance: NA
CDR3nt: TGCGCCAGCAGCTTGTCGACAGGGAACTATGGCTACACCTTC
CDR3aa: CASSLSTGNYGYTF

v_gene: TRBV6-1
j_gene: TRBJ1-5
d_gene: NA
abundance: NA
CDR3nt: TGTGCCAGCAGTAAAGCCCCTTATCAGCCCCAGCATTTT
CDR3aa: CASSKAPYQPQHF

v_gene: TRBV5-1
j_gene: TRBJ1-1
d_gene: NA
abundance: NA
CDR3nt: TGCGCCAGCAGCTTGCCCCAGGCGAACACTGAAGCTTTCTTT
CDR3aa: CASSLPQANTEAFF

v_gene: TRBV19
j_gene: TRBJ1-5
d_gene: NA
abundance: NA
CDR3nt: TGTGCCAGTAGTATAGTCGGGGGAAGCAATCAGCCCCAGCATTTT
CDR3aa: CASSIVGGSNQPQHF

v_gene: TRBV18
j_gene: TRBJ2-7
d_gene: NA
abundance: NA
CDR3nt: TGTGCCAGCTCAGACCAGGGTTACAACGAGCAGTACTTC
CDR3aa: CASSDQGYNEQYF

v_gene: TRBV28
j_gene: TRBJ2-2
d_gene: TRBD1
abundance: once
CDR3nt: TGTGCCAGCCTCCAGGGGGACGGCACCGGGGAGCTGTTTTTT
CDR3aa: CASLQGDGTGELFF

v_gene: TRBV11-2
j_gene: TRBJ2-7
d_gene: TRBD2
abundance: NA
CDR3nt: TGTGCCAGCAATCGACTAGCGGACTCTTACGAGCAGTACTTC
CDR3aa: CASNRLADSYEQYF

v_gene: TRBV7-9
j_gene: TRBJ1-5
d_gene: TRBD1
abundance: NA
CDR3nt: TGTGCCAGCAGCTTAGGCGGACAGGGGGTACAGCCCCAGCATTTT
CDR3aa: CASSLGGQGVQPQHF

v_gene: TRBV5-4
j_gene: TRBJ2-7
d_gene: TRBD1
abundance: NA
CDR3nt: TGTGCCAGCAGCTTACGAGTGGGGACAGGTACCTACGAGCAGTACTTC
CDR3aa: CASSLRVGTGTYEQYF

v_gene: TRBV5-1
j_gene: TRBJ2-1
d_gene: TRBD2
abundance: NA
CDR3nt: TGCGCCAGCATGAGCGGCGGGAGTGGTTACAATGAGCAGTTCTTC
CDR3aa: CASMSGGSGYNEQFF

v_gene: TRBV29-1
j_gene: TRBJ1-2
d_gene: TRBD1
abundance: NA
CDR3nt: TGCAGCGTTGAAGTGGGACAGGTCCATAGTCCCTTCTATGGCTACACCTTC
CDR3aa: CSVEVGQVHSPFYGYTF

v_gene: TRBV5-1
j_gene: TRBJ1-4
d_gene: TRBD1
abundance: NA
CDR3nt: TGCGCCAGCAGCTTGTGGGGGAGACAGGGATCGAATGAAAAACTGTTTTTT
CDR3aa: CASSLWGRQGSNEKLFF

v_gene: TRBV19
j_gene: TRBJ2-5
d_gene: NA
abundance: many
CDR3nt: TGTGCCAGCGGGGGGCCAGAGACCCAGTACTTC
CDR3aa: CASGGPETQYF

v_gene: TRBV5-1
j_gene: TRBJ1-3
d_gene: TRBD1
abundance: NA
CDR3nt: TGCGCCAGCTCCCTCAGGGACAGCCCTCTCTCTGGAAACACCATATATTTT
CDR3aa: CASSLRDSPLSGNTIYF

v_gene: TRBV7-9
j_gene: TRBJ2-7
d_gene: TRBD1
abundance: NA
CDR3nt: TGTGCCAGCAGCCCGGGACAGGGGGCGGGGGAGCAGTACTTC
CDR3aa: CASSPGQGAGEQYF

v_gene: TRBV6-1
j_gene: TRBJ1-6
d_gene: TRBD1
abundance: NA
CDR3nt: TGTGCCAGCAGTTGGGACAGCTCCTATAATTCACCCCTCCACTTT
CDR3aa: CASSWDSSYNSPLHF

v_gene: TRBV21-1
j_gene: TRBJ2-7
d_gene: NA
abundance: NA
CDR3nt: TGTGCCAGCAGCTTCCAGAGGTCGGGGAAATCGGGCGAGCAGTACTTC
CDR3aa: CASSFQRSGKSGEQYF

v_gene: TRBV7-3
j_gene: TRBJ2-2
d_gene: TRBD1
abundance: NA
CDR3nt: TGTGCCAGCAGCTCCCAACCAGGGGGTCAGAGGACCGGGGAGCTGTTTTTT
CDR3aa: CASSSQPGGQRTGELFF

v_gene: TRBV30
j_gene: TRBJ1-4
d_gene: NA
abundance: NA
CDR3nt: TGTGCCTGGAGTGCAGGAGGGTTTAATGAAAAACTGTTTTTT
CDR3aa: CAWSAGGFNEKLFF

v_gene: TRBV27
j_gene: TRBJ2-1
d_gene: NA
abundance: NA
CDR3nt: TGTGCCAGCAGTTATTTCTATCGGGGGGCGAGAAATGAGCAGTTCTTC
CDR3aa: CASSYFYRGARNEQFF

v_gene: TRBV5-5
j_gene: TRBJ2-7
d_gene: NA
abundance: once
CDR3nt: TGTGCCAGCAGCTTGGATCCCCCGGGAGAGCAGTACTTC
CDR3aa: CASSLDPPGEQYF

v_gene: TRBV30
j_gene: TRBJ1-6
d_gene: NA
abundance: NA
CDR3nt: TGTGCCTGGAGTGTAGGCGGGGTAAGCGGATCACCCCTCCACTTT
CDR3aa: CAWSVGGVSGSPLHF

v_gene: TRBV14
j_gene: TRBJ2-1
d_gene: TRBD2
abundance: NA
CDR3nt: TGTGCCAGCAGCGTCTGGGGGGGGACGAGGAATGAGCAGTTCTTC
CDR3aa: CASSVWGGTRNEQFF